These 20 T cell receptor beta chains were sequenced from one sample in a study of blood T cell repertoires in COVID-19. TCRdb's table, derived via immunoSEQ multiplex PCR, lists solely in-frame clones and lacks some. The profile shows 200,000 to 250,000 clones, around 86% of them singletons. Material: peripheral blood. These receptor sequences come from a man in his sixties who had recovered from COVID-19.

The rearrangement joins TRBV12-3 or TRBV12-4 to TRBJ2-7; 9 nucleotides line up with TRBD1. CDR3 length: 13 residues. After removal of 1 base from V and 6 bases from J, the junction contained 1 base not matched to a gene. This chain's CDR3 is CASSLGDRVEQYF. DNA for the CDR3: TGTGCCAGCAGTTTAGGGGACAGGGTCGAGCAGTACTTC.

This sequence joins TRBV6-5 and TRBJ1-2; 8 bases are shared with TRBD1. Trimming took 0 bases from V and 2 from J; bases not matched to a gene: 2. There are 15 residues in the CDR3. CDR1 MNHEY and CDR2 SVGAGI come from the germline V gene. CDR3 residues: CASSYSQGGNYGYTF. CDR3 in DNA: TGTGCCAGCAGTTACTCACAGGGGGGGAACTATGGCTACACCTTC.

The chain links TRBV5-1 to TRBJ2-5; TRBD2 might be the D (6 bases). The CDR3 is made up of 16 amino acids. Trimming shortened V by 1 base and J by 2 bases, and 15 bases separated the two germline ends. Germline V gene data show CDR1 as SGHRS and CDR2 as YFSETQ. The CDR3 protein is CASSLSGGASQETQYF. As DNA, the CDR3 is TGCGCCAGCAGCTTGTCTGGCGGGGCCTCACAAGAGACCCAGTACTTC. The full variable domain, in which reference TRBV5-1 and TRBJ2-5 provide the parts outside the CDR3, is KAGVTQTPRYLIKTRGQQVTLSCSPISGHRSVSWYQQTPGQGLQFLFEYFSETQRNKGNFPGRFSGRQFSNSRSEMNVSTLELGDSALYLCASSLSGGASQETQYFGPGTRLLVL.

The chain combines TRBV28 with TRBJ2-5, with 7 nucleotides matching TRBD1. Per germline, CDR1 MDHEN and CDR2 SYDVKM. V lost 3 bases and J lost 1; bases outside the gene matches: 8. The CDR3 consists of 16 residues. The CDR3 here is CASSFTDRAVQETQYF. DNA for the CDR3: TGTGCCAGCAGTTTTACCGACAGGGCGGTCCAAGAGACCCAGTACTTC.

This rearrangement joins TRBV7-2 to TRBJ2-3; a weak D match, TRBD2 (6 bases). Trimming took off 7 bases at V and 1 base at J, with 15 bases between the two ends. Germline CDR1 SGHTA, CDR2 FQGNSA. This CDR3 is built from 15 residues. Here the CDR3 DNA reads TGTGCCAGCACCCCATCCGGCGGGGGCACAGATACGCAGTATTTT. Encoded protein: CASTPSGGGTDTQYF. Full variable domain (rest looked up from reference TRBV7-2 and TRBJ2-3): GAGVSQSPSNKVTEKGKDVELRCDPISGHTALYWYRQSLGQGLEFLIYFQGNSAPDKSGLPSDRFSAERTGGSVSTLTIQRTQQEDSAVYLCASTPSGGGTDTQYFGPGTRLTVL.

This chain connects TRBV6-2 or TRBV6-3 to TRBJ1-2; 8 bases agree with TRBD1. The CDR3 sequence is 16 residues long. Germline CDR1 MNHEY, CDR2 SVGEGT. The J segment lost 8 bases and the V segment lost 0 bases, leaving 11 bases of the junction unmatched. The CDR3 sequence: CASSYSTGTGGQGYTF. The CDR3 bases are TGTGCCAGCAGTTACTCGACCGGGACAGGTGGGCAAGGCTACACCTTC.

As to this clone: The junction and the germline gene differ at one end; a read error may be behind it. This chain connects TRBV14 to TRBJ2-5; no clear D. The CDR3 contains 14 residues. CDR1 is SGHDN and CDR2 is FVKESK in the germline V gene. The CDR3 sequence is CASSEDTVQETQYF. The CDR3, as DNA: TGTGCCAGCAGCGAAGACACAGTCCAAGAGACCCAGTACTTC.

The chain is built from TRBV11-2 and TRBJ2-3; the match to TRBD2 covers 9 bases. This CDR3 contains 15 residues. Unmatched junction bases numbered 10, after V lost 5 bases and J lost 7 bases. Per germline, CDR1 SGHAT and CDR2 FQNNGV. CDR3 region: CASSLVAGDGNTQYF. The CDR3 coding sequence is TGTGCCAGCAGCCTCGTAGCGGGAGACGGGAATACGCAGTATTTT.

The gene calls are TRBV7-2 and TRBJ1-2, with D hard to call. Trimming shortened V by 5 bases and J by 4 bases, and 8 bases separated the two germline ends. CDR1 is SGHTA and CDR2 is FQGNSA in the germline V gene. CDR3 length equals 12 residues. The CDR3 here is CASSPGAYGYTF. Here the CDR3 DNA reads TGTGCCAGCAGCCCGGGAGCCTATGGCTACACCTTC.

The chain carries TRBV5-6 and TRBJ1-5; D perhaps matches TRBD1 (6 bases). Trimming stripped 4 bases from V and 4 bases from J, with 9 bases between. The germline CDR1 and CDR2 sequences are SGHDT and YYEEEE. The CDR3 runs 13 residues. CDR3 sequence (DNA): TGTGCCAGCAGCGCGGACAGAAATCAGCCCCAGCATTTT. As protein: CASSADRNQPQHF.

The V and J genes are TRBV11-2 and TRBJ2-7; maybe TRBD1 (8 bases). This CDR3 has 17 amino acids. V lost 1 base, J lost 2 bases, and 18 bases lay in between. The V gene's germline CDR1 is SGHAT and CDR2 FQNNGV. CDR3 nucleotides: TGTGCCAGCAGCTTAGGACGAAGCGGGACAGGTACCTACGAGCAGTACTTC. This sequence encodes CASSLGRSGTGTYEQYF.

The chain links TRBV11-3 to TRBJ2-1; TRBD2 agrees at 8 bases. Germline assignment: CDR1 SGHNT and CDR2 YENEEA. Trimming removed 5 bases from V and 13 bases from J; junction bases left unmatched: 7. There are 12 residues in the CDR3. Here the CDR3 reads CASSMGTRLQFF. DNA for the CDR3: TGTGCCAGCAGCATGGGGACTAGACTCCAGTTCTTC.

The count of this clone is one. The chain combines TRBV5-6 with TRBJ1-2; 11 nucleotides agree with TRBD1. This CDR3 spans 16 amino acids. Germline values: CDR1 SGHDT, CDR2 YYEEEE. Trimming took 3 bases from V and 5 from J; bases not matched to a gene: 9. The chain's CDR3 is CASSSFPGTGGYGYTF. In DNA, the CDR3 is TGTGCCAGCAGCTCCTTCCCCGGGACAGGGGGGTATGGCTACACCTTC.

This clone is a singleton in its sample. The V gene is TRBV5-6, the J gene TRBJ2-1; D might be TRBD2 (5 bases). The germline gives CDR1 SGHDT, CDR2 YYEEEE. CDR3 length equals 16 residues. V lost 7 bases, J lost 9 bases, and 26 bases lay in between. DNA for the CDR3: TGTGCCAGCGGCCCCCTCGGACTGTTTACCACTGGTGAGCAGTTCTTC. It specifies CASGPLGLFTTGEQFF.

The V call is TRBV30, the J call TRBJ1-1, with D perhaps TRBD1 (6 bases). The CDR3 totals 16 residues. V lost 0 bases and J 1 base, leaving 15 bases between the germline ends. Germline lookup yields CDR1 GTSNPN and CDR2 SVGIG (reference sequence). In DNA form, the CDR3 reads TGTGCCTGGAGTGTACGGGGGCGGGGGGCGAACACTGAAGCTTTCTTT. It yields the protein CAWSVRGRGANTEAFF.

This chain's CDR3 is CASSYPLGQVTDTQYF. CDR3 sequence (DNA): TGTGCCAGCAGTTACCCCCTCGGACAGGTCACAGATACGCAGTATTTT. This sequence joins TRBV6-2 or TRBV6-3 and TRBJ2-3, with 7 nucleotides matching TRBD1. J was trimmed by 2 bases and V by 2 bases; bases with no gene match: 7. In germline, CDR1 is MNHEY, CDR2 SVGEGT. The length of the CDR3 is 16 residues.

This sequence joins TRBV15 and TRBJ2-7; 10 nucleotides agree with TRBD1. Trimming cost V 3 bases and J 6 bases; bases outside gene matches: 5. The germline gives CDR1 LNHNV, CDR2 YYDKDF (reference sequence). The CDR3 contains 14 residues. DNA for the CDR3: TGTGCCACCAGCAGCCGGGACAGGGGAAGCGAGCAGTACTTC. Protein sequence: CATSSRDRGSEQYF. The whole variable domain, remainder taken from reference TRBV15 and TRBJ2-7, is DAMVIQNPRYQVTQFGKPVTLSCSQTLNHNVMYWYQQKSSQAPKLLFHYYDKDFNNEADTPDNFQSRRPNTSFCFLDIRSPGLGDTAMYLCATSSRDRGSEQYFGPGTRLTVT.

A few counts support this clone. The J gene is TRBJ1-2, the V gene TRBV2; TRBD1 matches at 7 bases. This CDR3 has 14 amino acids. CDR1 and CDR2 (germline): SNHLY, FYNNEI. The V segment lost 7 bases and the J segment 5 bases; nucleotides outside the gene matches: 10. This CDR3 reads CASTPEGARYGYTF. The CDR3 bases are TGTGCCAGCACCCCGGAGGGGGCGCGTTATGGCTACACCTTC.

The gene calls are TRBV19 and TRBJ2-7; 7 bases map to TRBD1. The J segment lost 2 bases and the V segment lost 6 bases, leaving 7 bases of the junction unmatched. The CDR3 has 14 residues. In germline, CDR1 is LNHDA, CDR2 SQIVND (reference sequence). In DNA, the CDR3 is TGTGCCAGTAGCTTGGCGCAGGGGGCCTACGAGCAGTACTTC. Translation: CASSLAQGAYEQYF.

The chain uses TRBV2 and TRBJ2-1; 7 bases fit TRBD2. Looked up from germline, CDR1 is SNHLY and CDR2 is FYNNEI. The CDR3 runs to 17 residues. Trimming cost V 5 bases and J 2 bases; bases outside gene matches: 12. The CDR3 spells CASSSALGGSTYNEQFF. The DNA of the CDR3 is TGTGCCAGCAGTTCAGCACTAGGCGGGAGTACCTACAATGAGCAGTTCTTC.